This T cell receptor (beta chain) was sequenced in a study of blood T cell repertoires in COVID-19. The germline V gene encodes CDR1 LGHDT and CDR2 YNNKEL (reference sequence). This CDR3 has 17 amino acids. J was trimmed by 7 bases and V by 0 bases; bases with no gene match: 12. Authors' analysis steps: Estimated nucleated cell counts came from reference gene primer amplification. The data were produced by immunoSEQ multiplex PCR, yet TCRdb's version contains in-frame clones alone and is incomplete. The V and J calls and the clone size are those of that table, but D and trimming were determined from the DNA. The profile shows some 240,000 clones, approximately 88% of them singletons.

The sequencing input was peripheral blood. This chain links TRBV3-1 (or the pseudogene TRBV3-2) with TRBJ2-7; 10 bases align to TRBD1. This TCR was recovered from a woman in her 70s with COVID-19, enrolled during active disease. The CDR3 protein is CASSQDLTDRGNLEQYF. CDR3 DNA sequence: TGTGCCAGCAGCCAAGACCTAACGGACAGGGGGAATTTGGAGCAGTACTTC.